A selection of T cell receptor beta chains follows, all from one sample in a study of T cells in Graves' hyperthyroidism and ophthalmopathy. TCRdb fed the multiplex PCR reads into MiXCR, producing one record per CDR3 protein. Of a few hundred thousand distinct CDR3 sequences listed, roughly 13% are singletons. The sample comprised blood. Receptors originate from a woman between 18 and 30 years old with Graves' hyperthyroidism. Each CDR3 is given with its conserved first and last residue. A D gene is named only where the DNA matches it firmly. Clone sizes are given selectively: once, few, many, or a class where the clone is expanded.

abundance	d_gene	v_gene	j_gene	CDR3nt	CDR3aa
many	-	TRBV18	TRBJ1-1	TGTGCCAGCTCACCACTACAGAACACTGAAGCTTTCTTT	CASSPLQNTEAFF
-	-	TRBV11-2	TRBJ2-1	TGTGCCAGCAACTTTGACAGGCTCAATGAGCAGTTCTTC	CASNFDRLNEQFF
many	-	TRBV28	TRBJ2-2	TGTGCCAGCAGTTTGGAGCCGGAGAACACCGGGGAGCTGTTTTTT	CASSLEPENTGELFF
few	TRBD1	TRBV5-6	TRBJ1-5	TGTGCCAGCAGCTTGAACAGGGGAAGAGGGACCCAGCATTTT	CASSLNRGRGTQHF
-	TRBD2	TRBV6-2/TRBV6-3	TRBJ2-2	TGTGCCAGCAGTCCTCGACTAGCGGGAGGGTGGAACACCGGGGAGCTGTTTTTT	CASSPRLAGGWNTGELFF
few	-	TRBV20-1	TRBJ2-5	TGCAGTGCTTACAGGGATTTCGAGGGGGAGACCCAGTACTTC	CSAYRDFEGETQYF
-	-	TRBV9	TRBJ1-1	TGTGCCAGCAGGGGACTCCTGAACACTGAAGCTTTCTTT	CASRGLLNTEAFF
-	-	TRBV2	TRBJ2-4	TGTGCCAGCAGGGGAAGGTCCACGGCCAAAAACATTCAGTACTTC	CASRGRSTAKNIQYF
many	-	TRBV12-3/TRBV12-4	TRBJ1-5	TGTGCCAGCAGTTTTGGTCTTCAGCCCCAGCATTTT	CASSFGLQPQHF
few	-	TRBV14	TRBJ1-6	TGTGCCAGCAGCCATTTCGCGGGAGGATCACCCCTCCACTTT	CASSHFAGGSPLHF
many	-	TRBV28	TRBJ2-3	TGTGCCAGCAGGGGTTGGACAGAACGCACAGATACGCAGTATTTT	CASRGWTERTDTQYF